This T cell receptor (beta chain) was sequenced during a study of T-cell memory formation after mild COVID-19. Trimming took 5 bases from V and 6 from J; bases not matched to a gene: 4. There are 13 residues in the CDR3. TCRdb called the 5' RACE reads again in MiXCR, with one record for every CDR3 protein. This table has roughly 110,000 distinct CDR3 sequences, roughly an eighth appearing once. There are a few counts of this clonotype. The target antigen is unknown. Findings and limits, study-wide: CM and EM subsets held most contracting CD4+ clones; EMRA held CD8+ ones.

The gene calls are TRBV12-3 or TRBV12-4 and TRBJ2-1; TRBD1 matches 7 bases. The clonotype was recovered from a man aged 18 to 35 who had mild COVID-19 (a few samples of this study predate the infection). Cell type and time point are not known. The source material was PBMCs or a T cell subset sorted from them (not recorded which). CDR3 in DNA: TGTGCCAGCAGTCAGGGGGTGACCAATGAGCAGTTCTTC. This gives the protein CASSQGVTNEQFF.